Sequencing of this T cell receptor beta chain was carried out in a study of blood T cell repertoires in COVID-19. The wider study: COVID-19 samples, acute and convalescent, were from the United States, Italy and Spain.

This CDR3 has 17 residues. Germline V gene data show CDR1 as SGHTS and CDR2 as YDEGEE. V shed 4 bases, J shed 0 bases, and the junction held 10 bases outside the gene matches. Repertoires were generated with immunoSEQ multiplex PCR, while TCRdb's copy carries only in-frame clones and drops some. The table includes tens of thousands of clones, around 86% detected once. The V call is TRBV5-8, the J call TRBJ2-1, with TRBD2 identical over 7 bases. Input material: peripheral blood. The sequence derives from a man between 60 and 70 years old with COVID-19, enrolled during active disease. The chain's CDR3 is CASSPLRGRASYNEQFF. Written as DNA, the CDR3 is TGTGCCAGCAGCCCTCTTCGGGGGAGGGCCTCCTACAATGAGCAGTTCTTC.